Sequencing of this TCR beta chain was carried out in a study of cytomegalovirus exposure and HLA in healthy donors. Study-wide results and limits: In an earlier analysis, in roughly 600 donors, most V segments appeared productive either ~87% or ~30% of the time. High specificity and sensitivity for cytomegalovirus status were reported for the classifier. Evidence from a later analysis indicated that most CMV-associated TCR beta chains looked HLA-restricted.

Trimming removed 3 bases from V and 0 bases from J, with 17 bases in between. Per germline, CDR1 LNHDA and CDR2 SQIVND (reference sequence). The CDR3 covers 18 residues. With regard to this clone: Its antigen remains unidentified.

Primers for the PCR totalled 60 Vbeta and 13 Jbeta. Clones were read by immunoSEQ multiplex PCR, and TCRdb kept only the in-frame ones, dropping some. The sample holds more than 80,000 clones, 64% seen once. The rearrangement joins TRBV19 to TRBJ2-2; D may be TRBD2 (6 bases). Sequenced: PBMCs. This clonotype was sampled from a man in his fifties or sixties in good health and CMV-seronegative. The CDR3 coding sequence is TGTGCCAGTAGTATTTTGATGGGGGGATCTTCGAACACCGGGGAGCTGTTTTTT. It yields the protein CASSILMGGSSNTGELFF. The whole variable domain, filled in from reference TRBV19 and TRBJ2-2, reads DGGITQSPKYLFRKEGQNVTLSCEQNLNHDAMYWYRQDPGQGLRLIYYSQIVNDFQKGDIAEGYSVSREKKESFPLTVTSAQKNPTAFYLCASSILMGGSSNTGELFFGEGSRLTVL.